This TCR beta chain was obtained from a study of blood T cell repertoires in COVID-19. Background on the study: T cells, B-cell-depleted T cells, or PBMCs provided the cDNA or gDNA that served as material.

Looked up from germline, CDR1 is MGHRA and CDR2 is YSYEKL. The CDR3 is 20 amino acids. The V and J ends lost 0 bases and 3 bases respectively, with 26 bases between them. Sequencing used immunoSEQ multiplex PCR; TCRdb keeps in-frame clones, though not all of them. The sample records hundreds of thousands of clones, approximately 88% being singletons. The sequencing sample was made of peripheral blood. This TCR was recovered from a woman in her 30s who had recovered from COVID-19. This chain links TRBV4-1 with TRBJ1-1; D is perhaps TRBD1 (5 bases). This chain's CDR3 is CASSQDEGRARGRLYTEAFF. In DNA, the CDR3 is TGCGCCAGCAGCCAAGATGAGGGGAGGGCCCGGGGACGCTTATACACTGAAGCTTTCTTT.